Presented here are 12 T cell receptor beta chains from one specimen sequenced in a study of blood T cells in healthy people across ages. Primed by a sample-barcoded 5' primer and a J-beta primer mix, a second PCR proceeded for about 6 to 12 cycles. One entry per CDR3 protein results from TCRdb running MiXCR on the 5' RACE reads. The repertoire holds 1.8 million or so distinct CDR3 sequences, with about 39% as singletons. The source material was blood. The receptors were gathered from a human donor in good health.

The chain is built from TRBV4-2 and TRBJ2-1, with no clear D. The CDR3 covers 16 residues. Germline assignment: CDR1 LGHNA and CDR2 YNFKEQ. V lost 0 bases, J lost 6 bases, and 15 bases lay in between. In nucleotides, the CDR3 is TGTGCCAGCAGCCAAGATCGTTTCATGGGTTCCAATGAGCAGTTCTTC. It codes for CASSQDRFMGSNEQFF.

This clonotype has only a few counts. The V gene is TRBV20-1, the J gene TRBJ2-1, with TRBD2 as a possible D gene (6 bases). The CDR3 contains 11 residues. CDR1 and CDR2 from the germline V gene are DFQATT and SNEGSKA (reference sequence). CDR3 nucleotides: TGCAGAGGTGCGGGGAACAATGAGCAGTTCTTC. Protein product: CRGAGNNEQFF.

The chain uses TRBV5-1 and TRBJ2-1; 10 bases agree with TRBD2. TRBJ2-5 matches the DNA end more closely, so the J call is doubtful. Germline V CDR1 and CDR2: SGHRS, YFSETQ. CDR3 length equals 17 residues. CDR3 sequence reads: CASRARVAGGEGETQYF. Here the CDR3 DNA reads TGCGCCAGCAGGGCCAGGGTAGCGGGGGGCGAAGGAGAGACCCAGTACTTC.

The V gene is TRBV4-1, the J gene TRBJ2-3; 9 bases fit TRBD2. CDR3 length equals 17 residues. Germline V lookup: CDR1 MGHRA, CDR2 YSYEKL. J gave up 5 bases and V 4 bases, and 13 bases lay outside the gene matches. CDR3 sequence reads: CASSPSGSGGYIDTQYF. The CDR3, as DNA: TGCGCCAGCAGCCCATCGGGGAGCGGGGGGTATATAGATACGCAGTATTTT.

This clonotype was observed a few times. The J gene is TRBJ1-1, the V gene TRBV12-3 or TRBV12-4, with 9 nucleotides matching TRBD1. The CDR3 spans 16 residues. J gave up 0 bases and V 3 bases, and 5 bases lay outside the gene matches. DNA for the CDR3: TGTGCCAGCAGTTTGTACAGGGGGCTTCTGAACACTGAAGCTTTCTTT. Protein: CASSLYRGLLNTEAFF.

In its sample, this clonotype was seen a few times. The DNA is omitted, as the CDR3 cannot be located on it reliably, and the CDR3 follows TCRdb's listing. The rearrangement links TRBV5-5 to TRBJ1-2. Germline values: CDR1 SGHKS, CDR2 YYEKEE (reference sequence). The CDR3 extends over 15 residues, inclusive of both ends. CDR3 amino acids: CASSTSIPRESGYTF.

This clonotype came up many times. CDR3 residues: CATSGRTQETQYF. Written as DNA, the CDR3 is TGTGCCACCTCGGGACGGACACAAGAGACCCAGTACTTC. This chain uses TRBV10-3 with TRBJ2-5; either TRBD1 or TRBD2 may fit D (5 bases each). The CDR3 runs 13 residues. V was clipped by 10 bases and J by 2 bases, with 14 bases between them. The germline V gene has CDR1 ENHRY and CDR2 SYGVKD.

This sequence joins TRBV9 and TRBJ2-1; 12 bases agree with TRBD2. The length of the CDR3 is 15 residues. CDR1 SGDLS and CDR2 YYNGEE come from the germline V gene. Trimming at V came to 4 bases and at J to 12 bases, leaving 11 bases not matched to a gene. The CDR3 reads CASSPQTSGGLGQFF. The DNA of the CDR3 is TGTGCCAGCAGCCCTCAGACTAGCGGGGGCTTGGGGCAGTTCTTC.

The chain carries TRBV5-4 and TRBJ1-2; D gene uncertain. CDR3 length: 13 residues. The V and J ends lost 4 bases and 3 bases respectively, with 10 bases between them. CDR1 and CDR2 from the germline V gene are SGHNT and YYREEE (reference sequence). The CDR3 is CASSPQWDYGYTF. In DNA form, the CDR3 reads TGTGCCAGCAGCCCCCAATGGGACTATGGCTACACCTTC.

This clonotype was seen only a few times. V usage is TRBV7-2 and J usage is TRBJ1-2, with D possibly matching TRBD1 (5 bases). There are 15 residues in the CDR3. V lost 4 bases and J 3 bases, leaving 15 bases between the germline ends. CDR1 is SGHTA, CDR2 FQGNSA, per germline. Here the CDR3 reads CASSSGPRVHYGYTF. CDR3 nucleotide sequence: TGTGCCAGCAGCTCAGGACCCAGGGTACACTATGGCTACACCTTC.

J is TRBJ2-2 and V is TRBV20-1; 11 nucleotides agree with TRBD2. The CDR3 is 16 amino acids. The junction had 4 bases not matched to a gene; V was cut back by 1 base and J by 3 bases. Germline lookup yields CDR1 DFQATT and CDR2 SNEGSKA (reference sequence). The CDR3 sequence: CSARGLAGGHTGELFF. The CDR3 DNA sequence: TGCAGTGCTAGAGGCCTAGCGGGGGGACACACCGGGGAGCTGTTTTTT.

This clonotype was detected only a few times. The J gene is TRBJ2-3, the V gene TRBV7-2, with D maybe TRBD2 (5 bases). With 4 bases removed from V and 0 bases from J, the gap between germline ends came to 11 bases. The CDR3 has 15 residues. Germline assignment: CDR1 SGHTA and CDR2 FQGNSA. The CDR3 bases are TGTGCCAGCAGCTCGGACGGGAAAAGCACAGATACGCAGTATTTT. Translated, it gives CASSSDGKSTDTQYF.